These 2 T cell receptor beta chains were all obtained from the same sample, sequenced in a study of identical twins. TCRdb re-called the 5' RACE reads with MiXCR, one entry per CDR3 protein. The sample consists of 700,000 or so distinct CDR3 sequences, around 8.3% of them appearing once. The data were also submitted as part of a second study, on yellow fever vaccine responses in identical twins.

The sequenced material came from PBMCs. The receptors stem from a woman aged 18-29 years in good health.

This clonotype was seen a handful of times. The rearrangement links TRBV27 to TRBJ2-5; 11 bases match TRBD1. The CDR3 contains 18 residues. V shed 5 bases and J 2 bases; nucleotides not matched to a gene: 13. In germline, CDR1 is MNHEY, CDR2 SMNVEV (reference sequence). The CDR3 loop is CASSPRTGGARPQETQYF. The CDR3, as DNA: TGTGCCAGCAGTCCTCGGACAGGGGGCGCGAGGCCGCAAGAGACCCAGTACTTC.

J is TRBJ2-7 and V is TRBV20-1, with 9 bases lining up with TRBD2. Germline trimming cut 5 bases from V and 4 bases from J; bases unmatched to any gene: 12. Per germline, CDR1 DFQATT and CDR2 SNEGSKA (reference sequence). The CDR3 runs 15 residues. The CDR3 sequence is CSAWAPLAGLYEQYF. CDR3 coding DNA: TGCAGTGCTTGGGCACCCCTAGCGGGGCTGTACGAGCAGTACTTC.